Described below is a single T cell receptor (beta chain) sequence and its context. Its antigen remains unidentified. One base away there is no much larger clone; base qualities are not given. This entry comes from a study of OX40 agonist ivuxolimab in advanced cancers. General notes on the study: Ivuxolimab was a fully human IgG2 agonistic monoclonal antibody targeting the costimulatory receptor OX40 (CD134). Prior anti-PD-1, anti-PD-L1 or anti-CTLA-4 therapy was permitted, and checkpoint inhibitors had been received by about 36% of dose-escalation patients. The point of sequencing TCRbeta in the periphery was to test whether ivuxolimab changed TCR sequence diversity and drove clonal T-cell expansion. Partial responses occurred in three dose-escalation patients: two with cutaneous melanoma and one with hepatocellular carcinoma. Of the roughly 50 dose-escalation patients, hepatocellular carcinoma was present in around 20, melanoma in roughly 15, renal cell carcinoma in 9 and head and neck cancer in 9. Intravenous ivuxolimab was administered to patients every 2 weeks at six dose levels: 0.01, 0.1, 0.3, 1.5, 3 and 10 mg/kg. The paper describes the monotherapy dose-escalation part (N = 52 patients) of the phase I trial of ivuxolimab. In the dose-escalation cohort, around four fifths of patients were male, and the mean age was around 60 years, with a range of about 23 to 90.

The CDR3 covers 16 residues, taking in both the cysteine and the phenylalanine. Of the read, only the CDR3 DNA is kept; its 48 bases are in frame from base 1. Per the germline V gene, SGHRS is the CDR1 and YFSETQ is the CDR2. The junction shows trimming of 4 bases on V and 1 base on J, and the gene matches do not reach 6 bases of it. Patients with a history of autoimmune disease or receiving systemic immunosuppression were excluded from the trial. Peripheral blood for TCR sequencing was drawn from every dose cohort at baseline, at cycle 4 day 1 and at cycle 7 day 1. The samples were taken from a phase I, first-in-human, multicenter, open-label dose-escalation trial of ivuxolimab. Adults with locally advanced or metastatic melanoma, renal cell carcinoma, hepatocellular carcinoma or head and neck squamous cell carcinoma were enrolled in the trial. Before TCR sequencing, CD4+ T cells and CD8+ T cells from peripheral blood were sorted into separate populations.

Study-level results and caveats: On average, CD8+ T cells showed more expanded clones than CD4+ T cells after ivuxolimab. In the 0.1-3.0 mg/kg groups, partial responders were among the patients with the lowest normalized peripheral clonal expansion, particularly in CD8+ T cells. Clonal expansion of both CD4+ and CD8+ blood T cells was observed from baseline to week 6 at doses 0.1 to 3.0 mg/kg. Low levels of normalized T-cell clonal expansion were also seen in some patients who did not respond. The antigen specificity of the clonally expanded peripheral T cells was not determined.

To sequence the TCRbeta CDR3 region, genomic DNA was isolated from the sorted cells. The immunoSEQ Assay was used for sequencing of TCRbeta CDR3 regions. Sourced from immuneACCESS, this table was stored by TCRdb with only in-frame sequences that have V and J called. A share of the clones is absent; for the studies checked, an unresolved V gene accounts for under half, and the remainder has no known explanation. For this sample there are approximately 100,000 clones; 85% to 90% appear just once. The biggest ten clones account for roughly 0.8% of the sample. The chain couples TRBV5-1 to TRBJ2-1; TRBD2 aligns with 9 central bases. The clonotype comes from an adult with an advanced solid tumor such as melanoma, head and neck, liver or kidney cancer. The source material was CD4+ or CD8+ T cells sorted from blood, sampled in a trial of the OX40 agonist ivuxolimab. The nucleotide sequence reads as follows: TGCGCCAGCAGCGTAACTAGCGGGTCTTCCTACAATGAGCAGTTCTTC. This sequence encodes CASSVTSGSSYNEQFF.